The clone carrying this T cell receptor (beta chain) was picked up one time. The junction departs from germline at one end; a sequencing error may be responsible. This record belongs to a study of shared clonotypes between healthy human individuals. It was 150 to 200 ng DNA, tens of thousands of T cell genomes, that sorted-subset replicate PCRs used. TCRdb keeps only in-frame clones here, not all; method: immunoSEQ multiplex PCR. The sample lists some 800,000 clones, 92% occurring once. The germline CDR1 and CDR2 sequences are SNHLY and FYNNEI. CDR3 length: 15 amino acids. Selected positively for CCR7 and CD45RO-negative, naive CD8 cells excluded terminally differentiated effector memory CD45RA+ cells.

The specimen was naive CD8+ T cells sorted from blood. The chain recombines TRBV2 with TRBJ2-2; D possibly uses TRBD1 or TRBD2 (5 bases each). The sequence was collected from a man in his thirties or forties in good health. The CDR3 sequence: CASREGDPTTGELFF. The DNA for the CDR3 is TGTGCCAGCAGAGAAGGGGACCCGACTACCGGGGAGCTGTTTTTT. Drawing the rest from reference TRBV2 and TRBJ2-2, the complete variable domain is EPEVTQTPSHQVTQMGQEVILRCVPISNHLYFYWYRQILGQKVEFLVSFYNNEISEKSEIFDDQFSVERPDGSNFTLKIRSTKLEDSAMYFCASREGDPTTGELFFGEGSRLTVL.